This T cell receptor beta chain was documented in a study of blood T cell repertoires in COVID-19. Overall study context: Some COVID-19 samples were acute and others convalescent; all came from the United States, Italy and Spain.

Methods used by the authors: From reference gene primer amplification, estimates of nucleated cell counts were derived. The method was immunoSEQ multiplex PCR; TCRdb's version includes in-frame clones alone and lacks a portion of them. The DNA gave D and trimming, while V, J and clone size come from that table. The sample gives hundreds of thousands of clones, 86% of which show up once; more than 1.4% is in the top ten. J gave up 3 bases and V 7 bases, and 7 bases lay outside the gene matches. The V gene's germline CDR1 is SGHAT and CDR2 FQNNGV. The CDR3 spans 15 residues. The sequencing input was peripheral blood. The chain couples TRBV11-2 to TRBJ2-1; 9 positions agree with TRBD1. The TCR was taken from a woman aged 25 to 45 with active or convalescent COVID-19. The CDR3 DNA is TGTGCCAGCACCAAGACAGGGGGAGGCTACAATGAGCAGTTCTTC. It is translated as CASTKTGGGYNEQFF.